Listed below are T cell receptor beta chains from one sample, sequenced in a study of control samples from healthy donors and cancer patients. Assay used: immunoSEQ multiplex PCR; TCRdb lists only in-frame clones, some missing. The sample comprises roughly 180,000 clones, around 93% of which are singletons, and roughly 4.3% rests with the top ten. The sequenced sample was blood. These receptors were collected from a woman aged 55-70 years in good health. CDR3s include the opening cysteine and the closing phenylalanine or tryptophan. The D gene is left open where the match is weak. Clone size appears in some rows only: once, few, many, or a class for an expanded clone.

clone_size | j_call | v_call | d_call | cdr3_nt | cdr3_aa
- | TRBJ1-1 | TRBV10-3 | TRBD1 | TGTGCCATCAGTGACCGGGGACAGGGGGTAGCTGAAGCTTTCTTT | CAISDRGQGVAEAFF
- | TRBJ2-1 | TRBV24-1 | - | TGTGCCACCAGTGATGAGAGGAGGGGTAGTATTGGTGAGCAGTTCTTC | CATSDERRGSIGEQFF
- | TRBJ2-1 | TRBV18 | - | TGTGCCAGCTCACCACCTGGCGGGGCATACAATGAGCAGTTCTTC | CASSPPGGAYNEQFF
- | TRBJ1-1 | TRBV7-3 | TRBD1 | TGTGCCAGCAGCTCTCAGGGGGCTCTGCCTTCTGAAGCTTTCTTT | CASSSQGALPSEAFF
- | TRBJ1-5 | TRBV27 | - | TGTGCCAGCAGTTTAGGCCCAGGGGCTGGGAATCAGCCCCAGCATTTT | CASSLGPGAGNQPQHF
- | TRBJ2-7 | TRBV3-1/TRBV3-2 | TRBD2 | TGTGCCAGCAGCGCATCTAGCGGGGGAGGATACGAGCAGTACTTC | CASSASSGGGYEQYF
- | TRBJ1-1 | TRBV18 | TRBD1 | TGTGCCAGCTCGCAACAGGGGGTGAGCACTGAAGCTTTCTTT | CASSQQGVSTEAFF
once | TRBJ1-3 | TRBV3-1/TRBV3-2 | - | TGTGCCAGCAGCCAAGATATCGCAGGGCGCGGAAACACCATATATTTT | CASSQDIAGRGNTIYF
- | TRBJ2-2 | TRBV18 | - | TGTGCCAGCTCACCACGGGTAGTCTCAACCGGGGAGCTGTTTTTT | CASSPRVVSTGELFF
- | TRBJ1-2 | TRBV3-1/TRBV3-2 | - | TGTGCCAGCAGCCGTCAGGGCCTACCTAACTATGGCTACACCTTC | CASSRQGLPNYGYTF
- | TRBJ1-2 | TRBV5-8 | TRBD1 | TGTGCCAGCAACGGTGGGTTGGACAGGCCGGGTGGCTACACCTTC | CASNGGLDRPGGYTF
few | TRBJ1-1 | TRBV3-1/TRBV3-2 | - | TGTGCCAGCAGCCCTCAGGGCACTGAAGCTTTCTTT | CASSPQGTEAFF
- | TRBJ2-3 | TRBV27 | TRBD1 | TGTGCCAGCAGAGGCGCCGGGACAGGGGGAGCAGATACGCAGTATTTT | CASRGAGTGGADTQYF
- | TRBJ2-1 | TRBV2 | - | TGTGCCAGCAGTGAGACAATAAACAATGAGCAGTTCTTC | CASSETINNEQFF
- | TRBJ2-1 | TRBV5-1 | - | TGCGCCAGCAGCTTGGCCAAGCTCGCCCCCTTCAATGAGCAGTTCTTC | CASSLAKLAPFNEQFF
once | TRBJ2-2 | TRBV6-5 | - | TGTGCCAGCAGTTACTCAGGGGGGGCCGGTACCGGGGAGCTGTTTTTT | CASSYSGGAGTGELFF
- | TRBJ1-4 | TRBV4-3 | - | TGCGCCAGCAGCCAAAATTCCGGGGACCGGCTTGTAAGGCTGTTTTTT | CASSQNSGDRLVRLFF
- | TRBJ2-7 | TRBV18 | - | TGTGCCAGCTCACCCAGCTCCTACGAGCAGTACTTC | CASSPSSYEQYF
- | TRBJ2-1 | TRBV3-1/TRBV3-2 | TRBD2 | TGTGCCAGCAGCCAAGGGGCGGGGGGCCCTTACAATGAGCAGTTCTTC | CASSQGAGGPYNEQFF
few | TRBJ2-1 | TRBV2 | - | TGTGCCAGCAGTGAAGCGCTTCGGAGCAATGAGCAGTTCTTC | CASSEALRSNEQFF
- | TRBJ1-2 | TRBV5-4 | TRBD1 | TGTGCCAGCAGCCTGGATCAGGGGGCGCGCTATGGCTACACCTTC | CASSLDQGARYGYTF
- | TRBJ2-7 | TRBV6-2/TRBV6-3 | - | TGTGCCAGCAGTTTGGACGGATACTCCTACGAGCAGTACTTC | CASSLDGYSYEQYF
- | TRBJ2-3 | TRBV4-1 | TRBD2 | TGCGCCAGCAGCTTAACCGGGACTAGCGGGGGGGCTTCGGATACGCAGTATTTT | CASSLTGTSGGASDTQYF
- | TRBJ1-2 | TRBV4-3 | - | TGCGCCAGCAGCCAAGATTTGGGGGTTGTCTATGGCTACACCTTC | CASSQDLGVVYGYTF
- | TRBJ1-2 | TRBV30 | - | TGTGCCTGGAGTGTATGGGGGACTCCGTCTAACTATGGCTACACCTTC | CAWSVWGTPSNYGYTF
once | TRBJ2-6 | TRBV11-2 | - | TGTGCCAGCAGCTTAGCGATCCTTGCCTCTGGGGCCAACGTCCTGACTTTC | CASSLAILASGANVLTF
- | TRBJ2-2 | TRBV5-1 | - | TGCGCCAGCAGCTTGGCCACCGGGGAGCTGTTTTTT | CASSLATGELFF
- | TRBJ1-1 | TRBV19 | TRBD1 | TGTGCCAGTAGTGAAGAACAGGGGTACGCTTTCTTT | CASSEEQGYAFF
- | TRBJ2-1 | TRBV10-3 | TRBD2 | TGTGCCATCAGTGACGGACTAGCGGGGGTGAATGAGCAGTTCTTC | CAISDGLAGVNEQFF
- | TRBJ1-1 | TRBV5-1 | - | TGCGCCAGCAGCAACTTGGGGGGCGGAACTGAAGCTTTCTTT | CASSNLGGGTEAFF
- | TRBJ1-1 | TRBV7-2 | - | TGTGCCAGCAGTTCGGGACGGGGAGACACTGAAGCTTTCTTT | CASSSGRGDTEAFF